This TCR beta chain was obtained from a study of OX40 agonist ivuxolimab in advanced cancers. Assay used: immunoSEQ multiplex PCR; TCRdb lists only in-frame clones, some missing. Of 70,000 or so clones in the sample, approximately 80% were seen once. V gave up 3 bases and J gave up 0 bases, with 5 bases separating them. Germline values: CDR1 KGHSH, CDR2 LQKENI. CDR3 size: 13 residues. The clonotype originates from an adult with an advanced solid tumor such as melanoma, head and neck, liver or kidney cancer. This chain connects TRBV18 to TRBJ1-1; D gene ambiguous. This sample comprised CD4+ or CD8+ T cells sorted from blood, obtained in a trial of the OX40 agonist ivuxolimab. CDR3 sequence reads: CASSPFLNTEAFF. The CDR3 DNA is TGTGCCAGCTCACCGTTCCTGAACACTGAAGCTTTCTTT.